This TCR beta chain originates from a study of human T cells and chemical hapten exposure. V lost 4 bases and J lost 5, with 10 bases in between. The CDR3 extends over 12 amino acids. CDR1 is SQVTM and CDR2 is ANQGSEA in the germline V gene. One entry per CDR3 protein, called by TCRdb with MiXCR from the RACE reads. The sample has around 150,000 distinct CDR3 sequences; roughly 15% are singletons. This clonotype came up many times. Sample time point: patch test 1, 2 weeks after DPC sensitization. The treatment is: therapeutic diphenylcyclopropenone sensitization with weekly scalp DPC. Specimen: whole blood, collected in connection with sensitization to the hapten diphenylcyclopropenone (DPC). This receptor was taken from a woman aged 25-40 years with alopecia areata. Some clones in this sample may be carry-over from other donors' samples. V usage is TRBV29-1 and J usage is TRBJ2-3; no reliable D call. CDR3 in amino acids: CSVVPVIDTQYF. The CDR3 region has the DNA TGCAGCGTTGTTCCGGTAATAGATACGCAGTATTTT.